The 19 T cell receptor beta chains below come from one sample, sequenced in a study of circulating and synovial CD4+ cells in juvenile arthritis. Measured with immunoSEQ multiplex PCR; TCRdb has only the in-frame clones, and not every one. The sample has about 33,000 clones; roughly 95% are singletons. Sequences were obtained from CD4+ T cells from blood. The source of these receptors is a human donor with juvenile idiopathic arthritis.

The chain combines TRBV28 with TRBJ2-1; 8 nucleotides line up with TRBD2. This CDR3 spans 12 amino acids. Germline V CDR1 and CDR2: MDHEN, SYDVKM. The V and J ends lost 2 bases and 16 bases, in that order; junction bases with no gene match: 7. The CDR3 DNA reads TGTGCCAGCAGTTTAGGCGGGACTAGTACCTTCTTC. It translates to CASSLGGTSTFF.

This chain joins TRBV5-1 and TRBJ2-3, with TRBD2 as a possible D gene (5 bases). V lost 0 bases, J lost 0 bases, and 8 bases lay in between. The CDR3 totals 15 residues. Germline CDR1 reads SGHRS; CDR2 reads YFSETQ. CDR3 sequence: CASSLAGFSTDTQYF. The CDR3 DNA follows: TGCGCCAGCAGCTTGGCGGGGTTTAGCACAGATACGCAGTATTTT.

This chain connects TRBV7-3 to TRBJ1-6; D not resolved. The CDR3 covers 14 residues. Germline CDR1 SGHTA, CDR2 FQGTGA. Trimming took off 0 bases at V and 10 bases at J, with 10 bases between the two ends. CDR3 loop: CASSLTPGNSPLHF. The DNA of the CDR3 is TGTGCCAGCAGCTTAACCCCCGGGAACTCACCCCTCCACTTT.

V is TRBV6-1 and J is TRBJ1-5, with D unclear. CDR3 length equals 13 residues. Per the germline V gene, CDR1 is MNHNS and CDR2 is SASEGT. V lost 2 bases and J 5 bases, leaving 7 bases between the germline ends. CDR3 amino acids: CASSETFYQPQHF. In nucleotides, the CDR3 is TGTGCCAGCAGTGAAACATTTTATCAGCCCCAGCATTTT.

Comments on this clone: This sample also contains other DNA sequences that code for the same CDR3. The chain combines TRBV7-2 with TRBJ1-6; D call uncertain. This CDR3 is 16 amino acids long. Trimming pared 1 base from V and 3 bases from J, leaving 10 bases between. The germline CDR1 and CDR2 sequences are SGHTA and FQGNSA. Here the CDR3 DNA reads TGTGCCAGCAGCTTAGTTACGGGTTTCTATAATTCACCCCTCCACTTT. Protein sequence: CASSLVTGFYNSPLHF.

The chain joins TRBV19 to TRBJ2-1; D uncertain. V lost 6 bases to trimming and J lost 2 bases, with 14 bases between them. The CDR3 is made up of 15 amino acids. Per germline, CDR1 LNHDA and CDR2 SQIVND (reference sequence). The CDR3 spells CASSHLPETYNEQFF. The DNA of the CDR3 is TGTGCCAGTAGCCACTTACCGGAGACCTACAATGAGCAGTTCTTC.

This chain links TRBV6-5 with TRBJ1-5; perhaps TRBD1 as D (6 bases). The CDR3 contains 15 residues. Germline V gives CDR1 MNHEY, CDR2 SVGAGI. The ends were cut back, 5 bases at V and 1 base at J, with 12 bases in the middle. CDR3 in amino acids: CASSAQGGSNQPQHF. The CDR3, as DNA: TGTGCCAGCAGTGCACAGGGCGGAAGCAATCAGCCCCAGCATTTT.

This clone was counted a single time. This sequence joins TRBV7-3 and TRBJ2-1, with a possible D match to TRBD2 (6 bases). Germline V gene lookup returns CDR1 SGHTA and CDR2 FQGTGA. The germline V and J ends were trimmed by 2 bases and 5 bases, with 16 bases remaining between them. The CDR3 spans 16 residues. In DNA, the CDR3 is TGTGCCAGCAGCTTACTTTCGACTAGAGGCCACAATGAGCAGTTCTTC. This sequence encodes CASSLLSTRGHNEQFF.

On this clone: Other nucleotide sequences in the sample specify the same CDR3. The gene calls are TRBV19 and TRBJ1-6; D might be TRBD1 (6 bases). Trimming left V 4 bases short and J 0 bases short, with 16 bases between. Germline assignment: CDR1 LNHDA and CDR2 SQIVND (reference sequence). The CDR3 runs to 18 residues. The DNA for the CDR3 is TGTGCCAGTAGTACCCGACAGGAAAGAACCTCCTATAATTCACCCCTCCACTTT. Translated, it gives CASSTRQERTSYNSPLHF. Combining the CDR3 with reference TRBV19 and TRBJ1-6 gives the whole variable domain DGGITQSPKYLFRKEGQNVTLSCEQNLNHDAMYWYRQDPGQGLRLIYYSQIVNDFQKGDIAEGYSVSREKKESFPLTVTSAQKNPTAFYLCASSTRQERTSYNSPLHFGNGTRLTVT.

This rearrangement joins TRBV5-8 to TRBJ1-3; D unclear. Trimming removed 4 bases at V and 0 bases at J, with 8 bases between. The CDR3 length is 14 residues. The germline CDR1 and CDR2 sequences are SGHTS and YDEGEE. CDR3 DNA sequence: TGTGCCAGCAGCCCCGGTGGCTCTGGAAACACCATATATTTT. Translating gives CASSPGGSGNTIYF.

The chain has TRBV5-1 and TRBJ2-5, with 11 bases lining up with TRBD2. Per the germline V gene, CDR1 is SGHRS and CDR2 is YFSETQ. The V segment lost 4 bases and the J segment 5 bases; nucleotides outside the gene matches: 10. This CDR3 spans 16 amino acids. CDR3 residues: CASSLTSGDMGETQYF. Written as DNA, the CDR3 is TGCGCCAGCAGCCTGACTAGCGGGGACATGGGTGAGACCCAGTACTTC. The full variable domain, rest sourced from reference TRBV5-1 and TRBJ2-5, is KAGVTQTPRYLIKTRGQQVTLSCSPISGHRSVSWYQQTPGQGLQFLFEYFSETQRNKGNFPGRFSGRQFSNSRSEMNVSTLELGDSALYLCASSLTSGDMGETQYFGPGTRLLVL.

The rearrangement uses TRBV19 and TRBJ2-7, with D possibly being TRBD1 (5 bases). The V and J ends lost 6 bases and 0 bases respectively, with 15 bases between them. The CDR3 consists of 15 residues. Germline CDR1 reads LNHDA; CDR2 reads SQIVND (reference sequence). In nucleotides, the CDR3 is TGTGCCAGTAGCTCTCAAGGGGCTAACTCCTACGAGCAGTACTTC. This codes for CASSSQGANSYEQYF.

This clone appeared a single time. V is TRBV28 and J is TRBJ2-7; 9 nucleotides match TRBD1. CDR1 and CDR2 (germline): MDHEN, SYDVKM. V shed 1 base and J 3 bases; nucleotides not matched to a gene: 4. The CDR3 is 15 amino acids. CDR3 in DNA: TGTGCCAGCAGTTTATCCGGGACAGGGAACTACGAGCAGTACTTC. Translated: CASSLSGTGNYEQYF. The full variable domain, completed using reference TRBV28 and TRBJ2-7, is DVKVTQSSRYLVKRTGEKVFLECVQDMDHENMFWYRQDPGLGLRLIYFSYDVKMKEKGDIPEGYSVSREKKERFSLILESASTNQTSMYLCASSLSGTGNYEQYFGPGTRLTVT.

The chain links TRBV28 to TRBJ1-1; D remains ambiguous. The CDR3 is 16 residues long. The V end was cut by 7 bases, the J end by 2 bases, with 20 bases between. Germline CDR1 and CDR2: MDHEN and SYDVKM. The CDR3 is CASTKPPRKANTEAFF. The CDR3 DNA is TGTGCCAGCACTAAACCCCCGAGGAAGGCCAACACTGAAGCTTTCTTT.

This clone was counted a single time. The chain is built from TRBV27 and TRBJ1-2; TRBD1 might be the D (6 bases). Germline values: CDR1 MNHEY, CDR2 SMNVEV (reference sequence). The CDR3 covers 16 residues. Trimming took 5 bases from V and 0 from J, leaving 16 bases between them. The CDR3 DNA sequence: TGTGCCAGCAGTCCCCAGACAGGCCGGCCTAACTATGGCTACACCTTC. Protein product: CASSPQTGRPNYGYTF.

CDR3 bases: TGTGCCAGCAGCTGGGACAGGGGGAGCGAGCAGTACTTC. Its translation: CASSWDRGSEQYF. The genes are TRBV5-6 and TRBJ2-7, with 11 bases identical to TRBD1. The junction had 2 bases not matched to a gene; V was cut back by 3 bases and J by 6 bases. Germline V lookup: CDR1 SGHDT, CDR2 YYEEEE. The CDR3 length is 13 residues.

In nucleotides, the CDR3 is TGTGCCAGTGAGGACAGGGGAAGTGGCAATCAGCCCCAGCATTTT. It encodes CASEDRGSGNQPQHF. V is TRBV19 and J is TRBJ1-5; 9 nucleotides line up with TRBD1. The trim removed 8 bases at V and 2 bases at J, leaving 7 bases unmatched. The CDR3 extends over 15 amino acids. Germline lookup yields CDR1 LNHDA and CDR2 SQIVND (reference sequence).

J is TRBJ2-1 and V is TRBV7-2; no firm D call. The CDR3 has 15 residues. V was trimmed by 3 bases and J by 5 bases, leaving 14 bases between them. Germline assignment: CDR1 SGHTA and CDR2 FQGNSA. The CDR3 DNA sequence: TGTGCCAGCAGCTTTGAGGCGTTTTATAACAATGAGCAGTTCTTC. Amino acid sequence: CASSFEAFYNNEQFF.

Details on this clone: At one end the junction does not follow the germline gene, possibly because of a read error. V gene TRBV2 combines with J gene TRBJ2-2; 9 nucleotides align to TRBD1. Per the germline V gene, CDR1 is SNHLY and CDR2 is FYNNEI. This CDR3 has 12 amino acids. CDR3 sequence (DNA): TGTGCCAGCAGAAACATGGACAGGGGTTCCCATTTT. Translated: CASRNMDRGSHF.